Listed below are T cell receptor beta chains from one sample, sequenced in a study of blood T cells in healthy people across ages. TCRdb redid the calling of the 5' RACE reads with MiXCR, one entry per CDR3 protein. The sample contains around 1,000,000 distinct CDR3 sequences, under 30% of which appear only once. The sample was also reused in another study, on T cells of mothers and their children.

Sequenced input: blood. Receptors were obtained from a girl aged 2 to 9 in good health. Both conserved end residues are part of each CDR3. A D gene is named only where the DNA matches it firmly. A row's size may be missing; if present it is once, few, many or a size class.

j_call | v_call | d_call | clone_size | cdr3_length | cdr3_nt | cdr3_aa
TRBJ2-1 | TRBV6-5 | NA | NA | 13 | TGTGCCAGCAGTTACTCGTATCTAGCGGAGCAGTTCTTC | CASSYSYLAEQFF
TRBJ2-1 | TRBV4-3 | TRBD2 | NA | 19 | TGCGCCAGCAGCCAAGAGGGACTAGCGGGGGGATCCTCCTACAATGAGCAGTTCTTC | CASSQEGLAGGSSYNEQFF
TRBJ2-7 | TRBV4-2 | NA | NA | 15 | TGTGCCAGCAGCCAGGGTGGACCCCACCCCTACGAGCAGTACTTC | CASSQGGPHPYEQYF
TRBJ2-3 | TRBV9 | NA | NA | 14 | TGTGCCAGCAACTGGGACACTTTCACAGATACGCAGTATTTT | CASNWDTFTDTQYF
TRBJ2-3 | TRBV4-1 | NA | few | 16 | TGCGCCAGCAGCTTCAACGGACTCCGGAGCACAGATACGCAGTATTTT | CASSFNGLRSTDTQYF
TRBJ2-5 | TRBV7-9 | NA | few | 12 | TGTGCCAGCAGCTCCTCTGAATGGACCCAGTACTTC | CASSSSEWTQYF
TRBJ1-4 | TRBV6-1 | NA | NA | 15 | TGTGCCAGCAACCCTCAGGGAAAGCTTTATGAAAAACTGTTTTTT | CASNPQGKLYEKLFF
TRBJ1-6 | TRBV6-2/TRBV6-3 | NA | few | 16 | TGTGCCAGCAGTTACGATCAGGACAGCTATAATTCACCCCTCCACTTT | CASSYDQDSYNSPLHF
TRBJ2-3 | TRBV15 | NA | few | 14 | TGTGCCACCAGCAGCCGGGGGGCCACAGATACGCAGTATTTT | CATSSRGATDTQYF
TRBJ1-2 | TRBV5-1 | TRBD1 | NA | 14 | TGCGCCAGCAGCTTGGAGACAGGGGGGTCTGGCTACACCTTC | CASSLETGGSGYTF
TRBJ2-7 | TRBV5-1 | NA | NA | 18 | TGCGCCAGCAGCTTGGGCTTAGCGGAATACTACGCCTCCTACGAGCAGTACTTC | CASSLGLAEYYASYEQYF
TRBJ1-6 | TRBV12-3/TRBV12-4 | NA | NA | 15 | TGTGCCAGCAGTCCACAGTGGGGCGATAATTCACCCCTCCACTTT | CASSPQWGDNSPLHF
TRBJ2-1 | TRBV12-3/TRBV12-4 | NA | NA | 17 | TGTGCCAGCAGGTTACTTTTCGGGAGTATAGGTTACAATGAGCAGTTCTTC | CASRLLFGSIGYNEQFF
TRBJ2-2 | TRBV7-2 | NA | few | 13 | TGTGCCAGCAGCCCTTTAGGTGCCGGGGAGCTGTTTTTT | CASSPLGAGELFF
TRBJ1-3 | TRBV29-1 | NA | few | 13 | TGCAGCGGGCGGTATACACTTGGAAACACCATATATTTT | CSGRYTLGNTIYF
TRBJ2-3 | TRBV12-3/TRBV12-4 | NA | NA | 12 | TGTGCCAGCACCATGGACACAGATACGCAGTATTTT | CASTMDTDTQYF
TRBJ2-2 | TRBV3-1 | NA | few | 15 | TGTGCCAGCAGCCCGCAGGGATCAACCACCGGGGAGCTGTTTTTT | CASSPQGSTTGELFF
TRBJ2-7 | TRBV6-1 | NA | NA | 12 | TGTGCCAGCAGAGTAGGGAGCGCTCGCGCCTACTTC | CASRVGSARAYF
TRBJ2-1 | TRBV7-9 | NA | NA | 13 | TGTGCCAGCAGCTTCATGCGAAGCCATGAGCAGTTCTTC | CASSFMRSHEQFF
TRBJ2-5 | TRBV11-2 | NA | few | 14 | TGTGCCAGCAGACATGGACCGCCTCGGCAGACCCAGTACTTC | CASRHGPPRQTQYF
TRBJ2-7 | TRBV15 | NA | few | 14 | TGTGCCACCAGCAGAGATCCGGGCAACTACGAGCAGTACTTC | CATSRDPGNYEQYF
TRBJ2-7 | TRBV29-1 | NA | NA | 13 | TGCAGCGTTGCTGGGGCAGCTTCCTACGAGCAGTACTTC | CSVAGAASYEQYF
TRBJ2-1 | TRBV5-6 | TRBD2 | NA | 15 | TGTGCCAGCAGCTCTAGCGGGAGGCCATACAATGAGCAGTTCTTC | CASSSSGRPYNEQFF
TRBJ2-5 | TRBV29-1 | NA | few | 15 | TGCAGCGTTGAGTCGGCGGTCGCGTACCAAGAGACCCAGTACTTC | CSVESAVAYQETQYF
TRBJ2-5 | TRBV20-1 | TRBD2 | few | 15 | TGCAGTGCGTCGGGACTAGCGGGAGCTCTAGAGACCCAGTACTTC | CSASGLAGALETQYF
TRBJ2-4 | TRBV28 | NA | few | 15 | TGTGCCAGCAGCTCCAGGCGATCAGGCAAAAACATTCAGTACTTC | CASSSRRSGKNIQYF
TRBJ2-3 | TRBV4-3 | NA | NA | 16 | TGCGCCAGCAGCCAAATAGCAGGAGGAAGCACAGATACGCAGTATTTT | CASSQIAGGSTDTQYF
TRBJ2-1 | TRBV18 | NA | NA | 13 | TGTGCCAGTCACATGGTCCCGCACAATGAGCAGTTCTTC | CASHMVPHNEQFF
TRBJ1-4 | TRBV5-4 | NA | once | 16 | TGTGCCAGCAGAGATTGGGGCGCGAGGGGGAATGAAAAACTGTTTTTT | CASRDWGARGNEKLFF
TRBJ2-5 | TRBV4-1 | NA | NA | 15 | TGCGCCAGCAGCCGTACTACTAGTACCCAAGAGACCCAGTACTTC | CASSRTTSTQETQYF
TRBJ2-1 | TRBV14 | TRBD2 | NA | 18 | TGTGCCAGCAGCCAAATTCTAGCGGGGGGCCTATCCTACAATGAGCAGTTCTTC | CASSQILAGGLSYNEQFF
TRBJ1-5 | TRBV27 | TRBD1 | NA | 15 | TGTGCCAGCAGTAAGGGACAGTATAGCAATCAGCCCCAGCATTTT | CASSKGQYSNQPQHF
TRBJ2-1 | TRBV4-1 | NA | few | 16 | TGCGCCAGCAGCAGTAGACTAGTTCGAGATCGCAATGAGCAGTTCTTC | CASSSRLVRDRNEQFF
TRBJ2-3 | TRBV7-9 | NA | NA | 13 | TGTGCCAGCAGCGAAAGGGCCCGTGATACGCAGTATTTT | CASSERARDTQYF
TRBJ2-5 | TRBV28 | TRBD2 | NA | 15 | TGTGCCAGCAGAGTGGGGGGGAAGGCGTGGGAGACCCAGTACTTC | CASRVGGKAWETQYF